Listed here are 25 T cell receptor beta chains from one sample, sequenced in a study of shared clonotypes between healthy human individuals. Sequencing used immunoSEQ multiplex PCR; TCRdb keeps in-frame clones, though not all of them. This sample has around 700,000 clones, with 74% found just once. Specimen: memory CD4+ T cells sorted from blood. Subset meaning: CD45RA-negative fraction. These receptors came from a woman in her twenties or thirties in good health.

The chain links TRBV13 to TRBJ2-3, with 10 nucleotides matching TRBD2. The CDR3 runs 14 residues. With V trimmed by 5 bases and J by 7 bases, 6 bases remained unmatched. Germline V gene lookup returns CDR1 PRHDT and CDR2 FYEKMQ (reference sequence). The CDR3 here is CASSLRTSGNTQYF. The CDR3 DNA is TGTGCCAGCAGCCTCAGGACTAGCGGAAATACGCAGTATTTT.

The genes are TRBV5-6 and TRBJ1-3; TRBD1 is a possible D gene (5 bases). Trimming shortened V by 3 bases and J by 0 bases, and 16 bases separated the two germline ends. The CDR3 is made up of 17 amino acids. Germline V CDR1 and CDR2: SGHDT, YYEEEE. In DNA form, the CDR3 reads TGTGCCAGCAGCTCTAACCCTTGGGACGCCTCTGGAAACACCATATATTTT. It specifies CASSSNPWDASGNTIYF.

The V gene is TRBV27, the J gene TRBJ2-7; the match to TRBD2 covers 8 bases. The V gene's germline CDR1 is MNHEY and CDR2 SMNVEV (reference sequence). V trimming: 5 bases; J trimming: 2 bases; junction bases outside the gene matches: 5. The CDR3 spans 14 residues. The DNA of the CDR3 is TGTGCCAGCAGTCCCACTAGCGGAGCCTACGAGCAGTACTTC. Protein: CASSPTSGAYEQYF.

This clone is a singleton in its sample. The chain has TRBV30 and TRBJ1-1; D possibly corresponds to TRBD1 (5 bases). CDR1 is GTSNPN and CDR2 is SVGIG in the germline V gene (reference sequence). The CDR3 is made up of 15 amino acids. The V and J ends lost 1 base and 1 base respectively, with 13 bases between them. The CDR3 loop is CAWSAYEGRNTEAFF. The CDR3 DNA is TGTGCCTGGAGTGCGTACGAGGGGCGGAACACTGAAGCTTTCTTT.

The V and J genes are TRBV30 and TRBJ2-7; 10 bases fit TRBD1. Losses at the gene ends were 1 base for V and 0 bases for J; bases not matched to a gene: 6. Germline V lookup: CDR1 GTSNPN, CDR2 SVGIG (reference sequence). This CDR3 contains 16 residues. This CDR3 is CAWSGQGALFSYEQYF. In DNA form, the CDR3 reads TGTGCCTGGAGTGGACAGGGGGCCCTATTCTCCTACGAGCAGTACTTC.

The chain employs TRBV28 and TRBJ1-3; D remains unclear. V lost 4 bases and J 0 bases, leaving 10 bases between the germline ends. The germline gives CDR1 MDHEN, CDR2 SYDVKM. This CDR3 comprises 15 residues. The CDR3, as DNA: TGTGCCAGCAGTTCCGACATAATCTCTGGAAACACCATATATTTT. Translating it yields CASSSDIISGNTIYF.

This rearrangement joins TRBV2 to TRBJ2-3; 13 nucleotides agree with TRBD2. The CDR3 runs 16 residues. With V trimmed by 5 bases and J by 3 bases, 5 bases remained unmatched. In germline, CDR1 is SNHLY, CDR2 FYNNEI. The CDR3 here is CASSRGLAGATDTQYF. The CDR3 DNA follows: TGTGCCAGCAGTCGCGGACTAGCGGGGGCAACAGATACGCAGTATTTT.

The rearrangement joins TRBV11-2 to TRBJ1-3; weak D call: TRBD1 (6 bases). The germline gives CDR1 SGHAT, CDR2 FQNNGV. Trimming pared 1 base from V and 3 bases from J, leaving 10 bases between. This CDR3 is built from 15 residues. The CDR3 coding sequence is TGTGCCAGCAGCTTAGGAGGGGGTTTTGGAAACACCATATATTTT. The encoded protein is CASSLGGGFGNTIYF.

The chain carries TRBV5-6 and TRBJ2-7; D is ambiguous. V lost 6 bases to trimming and J lost 1 base, with 11 bases between them. The CDR3 is 13 amino acids. Germline V gene sequence: CDR1 SGHDT, CDR2 YYEEEE. CDR3 coding DNA: TGTGCCAGCAACGACGGGCCATCCTACGAGCAGTACTTC. Amino acid sequence: CASNDGPSYEQYF. Filled out from reference TRBV5-6 and TRBJ2-7, the complete variable domain reads DAGVTQSPTHLIKTRGQQVTLRCSPKSGHDTVSWYQQALGQGPQFIFQYYEEEERQRGNFPDRFSGHQFPNYSSELNVNALLLGDSALYLCASNDGPSYEQYFGPGTRLTVT.

This clone has more than one count but fewer than ten. The V call is TRBV6-6, the J call TRBJ2-3; no firm D call. This CDR3 is built from 12 residues. Germline lookup yields CDR1 MNHNY and CDR2 SVGAGI (reference sequence). V was clipped by 8 bases and J by 5 bases, with 11 bases between them. The CDR3 loop reads CASAPSIDTQYF. Written as DNA, the CDR3 is TGTGCCAGCGCCCCTTCTATAGATACGCAGTATTTT.

This clone occurred many times. The gene calls are TRBV29-1 and TRBJ2-2; D call uncertain. Germline V gene data show CDR1 as SQVTM and CDR2 as ANQGSEA. V lost 7 bases and J 0 bases, leaving 15 bases between the germline ends. The CDR3 length is 15 residues. DNA for the CDR3: TGCAGCGCTGTCAAAGGAACGTCGAACACCGGGGAGCTGTTTTTT. This codes for CSAVKGTSNTGELFF.

The V call is TRBV10-3, the J call TRBJ1-5, with TRBD1 as a possible D gene (5 bases). The CDR3 runs 13 residues. Trimming cost V 3 bases and J 4 bases, with 7 bases left between them. In germline, CDR1 is ENHRY, CDR2 SYGVKD. The CDR3 nucleotides are TGTGCCATCAGTGAAGGGGTGAATCAGCCCCAGCATTTT. Its protein is CAISEGVNQPQHF.

The CDR3 DNA is TGTGCCAGCATGGGGGACGGAAACACCATATATTTT. Its protein product is CASMGDGNTIYF. The rearrangement links TRBV6-1 to TRBJ1-3, with a possible D match to TRBD1 (5 bases). With 7 bases removed from V and 4 bases from J, the gap between germline ends came to 8 bases. Germline loops: CDR1 MNHNS, CDR2 SASEGT. This CDR3 contains 12 residues.

The chain carries TRBV7-9 and TRBJ1-5, with 10 bases matching TRBD1. V gave up 5 bases and J gave up 6 bases; unmatched junction bases: 10. The V gene's germline CDR1 is SEHNR and CDR2 FQNEAQ (reference sequence). The CDR3 consists of 16 residues. The CDR3 is CASSRTRQGAGQPQHF. The CDR3 DNA follows: TGTGCCAGCAGCCGAACGCGACAGGGGGCGGGTCAGCCCCAGCATTTT.

The chain recombines TRBV7-9 with TRBJ2-3; possibly TRBD2 for D (6 bases). The V and J ends lost 5 bases and 2 bases respectively, with 11 bases between them. CDR3 length: 14 residues. Germline V gives CDR1 SEHNR, CDR2 FQNEAQ (reference sequence). Here the CDR3 reads CASSRTTPTDTQYF. CDR3 nucleotides: TGTGCCAGCAGCCGGACTACCCCCACAGATACGCAGTATTTT.

Only one count was recorded for this clone. The chain employs TRBV7-2 and TRBJ1-5; D is undetermined. Trimming removed 5 bases at V and 2 bases at J, with 13 bases between. The length of the CDR3 is 15 residues. Germline CDR1 is SGHTA and CDR2 is FQGNSA. This chain's CDR3 is CASSPPRGGNQPQHF. CDR3 coding DNA: TGTGCCAGCAGCCCCCCCCGTGGTGGCAATCAGCCCCAGCATTTT.

This sequence joins TRBV6-5 and TRBJ1-3; D is undetermined. The V and J ends lost 0 bases and 0 bases respectively, with 6 bases between them. There are 15 residues in the CDR3. Germline values: CDR1 MNHEY, CDR2 SVGAGI. In DNA form, the CDR3 reads TGTGCCAGCAGTTACTCGGGTAACTCTGGAAACACCATATATTTT. This translates into CASSYSGNSGNTIYF.

J is TRBJ2-7 and V is TRBV11-2; D is uncertain. The CDR3 spans 15 residues. Trimming took 0 bases from V and 2 from J, leaving 11 bases between them. Germline V gene sequence: CDR1 SGHAT, CDR2 FQNNGV. CDR3: CASSLEPGGAYEQYF. CDR3 in DNA: TGTGCCAGCAGCTTAGAACCGGGTGGGGCCTACGAGCAGTACTTC.

In its sample, this clone was seen once. V gene TRBV18 combines with J gene TRBJ1-5, with D possibly matching TRBD1 (5 bases). V was shortened by 3 bases and J by 5 bases, with 17 bases between the two germline ends. The germline CDR1 and CDR2 sequences are KGHSH and LQKENI. The CDR3 runs 16 residues. CDR3 amino acids: CASSPPGRVADQPQHF. CDR3 bases: TGTGCCAGCTCACCCCCAGGCAGGGTCGCTGATCAGCCCCAGCATTTT.

This rearrangement joins TRBV7-9 to TRBJ2-3; 8 positions match TRBD1. The CDR3 spans 15 residues. Unmatched junction bases numbered 7, after V lost 5 bases and J lost 3 bases. Germline V lookup: CDR1 SEHNR, CDR2 FQNEAQ (reference sequence). CDR3 nucleotide sequence: TGTGCCAGCAGCGTAACGACAGGGGCTACAGATACGCAGTATTTT. It codes for CASSVTTGATDTQYF. Together with reference TRBV7-9 and TRBJ2-3, the CDR3 gives the full variable domain: DTGVSQNPRHKITKRGQNVTFRCDPISEHNRLYWYRQTLGQGPEFLTYFQNEAQLEKSRLLSDRFSAERPKGSFSTLEIQRTEQGDSAMYLCASSVTTGATDTQYFGPGTRLTVL.

The chain links TRBV11-2 to TRBJ2-1; TRBD1 or TRBD2 may be the D gene (6 bases each). The CDR3 runs to 17 residues. V dropped 2 bases and J dropped 4 bases, with 18 bases sitting between them. The V gene's germline CDR1 is SGHAT and CDR2 FQNNGV. Written as DNA, the CDR3 is TGTGCCAGCAGCTTAACCGGGACTTGGGGGGCTTACAATGAGCAGTTCTTC. This gives the protein CASSLTGTWGAYNEQFF.

The CDR3 region has the DNA TGTGCCAGCAGTGACACAGTGAACGAGCAGTACTTC. It specifies CASSDTVNEQYF. The rearrangement uses TRBV25-1 and TRBJ2-7; D unclear. Germline-derived CDR1 and CDR2 are MGHDK and SYGVNS. Trimming left V 3 bases short and J 5 bases short, with 8 bases between. The CDR3 sequence is 12 residues long.

In this sample, this clone turned up once. The CDR3 nucleotides read TGTGCCAGCAGCCCCCGCCGGGAGGGCCCACGAGATACGCAGTATTTT. It translates to CASSPRREGPRDTQYF. The chain couples TRBV9 to TRBJ2-3, with 8 bases that match TRBD2. Germline lookup yields CDR1 SGDLS and CDR2 YYNGEE. V gave up 4 bases and J gave up 5 bases; unmatched junction bases: 12. There are 16 residues in the CDR3.

This chain joins TRBV7-9 and TRBJ2-5; D is uncertain. Trimming removed 4 bases from V and 9 bases from J, with 12 bases in between. The CDR3 is made up of 12 amino acids. The germline V gene encodes CDR1 SEHNR and CDR2 FQNEAQ (reference sequence). The CDR3, as DNA: TGTGCCAGCAGCTACGCTGGACGGGCCCAGTACTTC. This codes for CASSYAGRAQYF.

In this sample, this clone turned up once. A much larger clone differs from this one at a single base, so this may be a read error. Additional DNA sequences in this sample encode the identical CDR3. This chain uses TRBV7-3 with TRBJ1-1; D gene uncertain. The CDR3 sequence is 13 residues long. V was clipped by 3 bases and J by 3 bases, with 8 bases between them. CDR1 and CDR2 from the germline V gene are SGHTA and FQGTGA. CDR3 sequence: CASSFQRDTEAFF. In DNA form, the CDR3 reads TGTGCCAGCAGCTTTCAACGGGACACTGAAGCTTTCTTT.